This T cell receptor beta chain is drawn from a study of T cell changes during pregnancy in multiple sclerosis. The table came from immunoSEQ multiplex PCR; TCRdb's copy has only in-frame clones and leaves some out. The table has about 41,000 clones, 90% seen once. Germline V lookup: CDR1 SGDLS, CDR2 YYNGEE. CDR3 length equals 14 residues. V was shortened by 3 bases and J by 0 bases, with 9 bases between the two germline ends. V usage is TRBV9 and J usage is TRBJ1-1; D possibly corresponds to TRBD1 (5 bases). This TCR derives from a female donor with multiple sclerosis, enrolled in a pregnancy study. This sample comprised CD8+ T cells from peripheral blood mononuclear cells, obtained in the third trimester of pregnancy. CDR3 sequence (DNA): TGTGCCAGCAGCGCGACAGATATGAACACTGAAGCTTTCTTT. It specifies CASSATDMNTEAFF. Supplemented by reference TRBV9 and TRBJ1-1, the full variable domain reads DSGVTQTPKHLITATGQRVTLRCSPRSGDLSVYWYQQSLDQGLQFLIQYYNGEERAKGNILERFSAQQFPDLHSELNLSSLELGDSALYFCASSATDMNTEAFFGQGTRLTVV.